These 7 T cell receptor beta chains share one sample of origin, sequenced in a study of blood T cells in healthy people across ages. A second 7 to 11 cycle PCR used barcoded and J-beta primers. Via MiXCR, TCRdb re-called the 5' RACE reads, giving one row per CDR3 protein. The table has more than 800,000 distinct CDR3 sequences, 40% to 50% seen once. The sequencing sample was made of blood. The receptors shown here come from a woman aged 55-70 years in good health.

Only a few counts were recorded for this clonotype. J is TRBJ2-3 and V is TRBV20-1; D uncertain. Between the trimmed V and J ends, which lost 1 base and 2 bases, there was a span of 10 bases. Germline assignment: CDR1 DFQATT and CDR2 SNEGSKA (reference sequence). The CDR3 totals 14 residues. CDR3 loop: CSARAAAATDTQYF. The CDR3, as DNA: TGCAGTGCTAGAGCCGCGGCAGCCACAGATACGCAGTATTTT.

The DNA for the CDR3 is TGTGCCAGCAGCCTAAAACAGGGGGGTGCAGCTTTCTTT. Residues: CASSLKQGGAAFF. This chain links TRBV7-3 with TRBJ1-1, with 8 bases fitting TRBD1. CDR1 is SGHTA, CDR2 FQGTGA, per germline. V was clipped by 5 bases and J by 10 bases; unmatched bases: 9. The CDR3 totals 13 residues. The whole variable domain, filled in from reference TRBV7-3 and TRBJ1-1, reads GAGVSQTPSNKVTEKGKYVELRCDPISGHTALYWYRQSLGQGPEFLIYFQGTGAADDSGLPNDRFFAVRPEGSVSTLKIQRTERGDSAVYLCASSLKQGGAAFFGQGTRLTVV.

This clonotype was picked up many times. J is TRBJ2-7 and V is TRBV5-1; D remains ambiguous. Germline V gene lookup returns CDR1 SGHRS and CDR2 YFSETQ. V was trimmed by 3 bases and J by 3 bases, leaving 4 bases between them. This CDR3 contains 11 residues. The CDR3 spells CASSSDYEQYF. The DNA for the CDR3 is TGCGCCAGCAGCTCTGACTACGAGCAGTACTTC. Drawing the rest from reference TRBV5-1 and TRBJ2-7, the complete variable domain is KAGVTQTPRYLIKTRGQQVTLSCSPISGHRSVSWYQQTPGQGLQFLFEYFSETQRNKGNFPGRFSGRQFSNSRSEMNVSTLELGDSALYLCASSSDYEQYFGPGTRLTVT.

This clonotype was observed once. The chain has TRBV7-3 and TRBJ1-1, with D hard to call. The CDR3 loop spans 17 amino acids. The germline gives CDR1 SGHTA, CDR2 FQGTGA. V was clipped by 1 base and J by 7 bases, with 22 bases between them. CDR3 nucleotides: TGTGCCAGCAGCTTAAAGACGGAGGCCACAGCAGTGGGTGAAGCTTTCTTT. Translated, it gives CASSLKTEATAVGEAFF. Complete variable domain (other parts from reference TRBV7-3 and TRBJ1-1): GAGVSQTPSNKVTEKGKYVELRCDPISGHTALYWYRQSLGQGPEFLIYFQGTGAADDSGLPNDRFFAVRPEGSVSTLKIQRTERGDSAVYLCASSLKTEATAVGEAFFGQGTRLTVV.

This clonotype was detected only a few times. The V call is TRBV20-1, the J call TRBJ2-5, with TRBD2 matching 7 bases. V gave up 0 bases and J gave up 2 bases; unmatched junction bases: 6. CDR3 length: 15 amino acids. Germline V gene lookup returns CDR1 DFQATT and CDR2 SNEGSKA (reference sequence). The CDR3 DNA sequence: TGCAGTGCTAGAGATCAAACTAGCGATCAAGAGACCCAGTACTTC. Its protein is CSARDQTSDQETQYF.

V usage is TRBV13 and J usage is TRBJ1-4; 9 bases agree with TRBD1. The CDR3 extends over 13 amino acids. Looked up from germline, CDR1 is PRHDT and CDR2 is FYEKMQ (reference sequence). Trimming took 11 bases from V and 4 from J; bases not matched to a gene: 5. The CDR3 is CASQGQGNEKLFF. CDR3 bases: TGTGCCTCCCAGGGACAGGGTAATGAAAAACTGTTTTTT. Variable domain in full (rest from reference TRBV13 and TRBJ1-4): AAGVIQSPRHLIKEKRETATLKCYPIPRHDTVYWYQQGPGQDPQFLISFYEKMQSDKGSIPDRFSAQQFSDYHSELNMSSLELGDSALYFCASQGQGNEKLFFGSGTQLSVL.

This chain uses TRBV7-2 with TRBJ1-1; the match to TRBD1 covers 7 bases. This CDR3 spans 13 amino acids. The ends lost 4 bases at V and 6 bases at J; junction bases unmatched: 5. Germline assignment: CDR1 SGHTA and CDR2 FQGNSA. The CDR3 loop is CASSSQGTAEAFF. The CDR3 DNA follows: TGTGCCAGCAGCTCCCAGGGGACAGCTGAAGCTTTCTTT.